This note documents a single TCR beta chain sequence. The data are from a study of cytotoxic CD8 clonotypes in ibrutinib-treated CLL. Frozen PBMC stocks contributed roughly 2.1 micrograms of genomic DNA to the TCR beta libraries. Sequencing was performed with immunoSEQ multiplex PCR; in TCRdb, only in-frame clones are kept and a portion is missing. The repertoire includes approximately 320,000 clones, roughly two thirds of them detected once, and roughly 6% sits in the top ten. Trimming cost V 0 bases and J 3 bases, with 15 bases left between them. CDR3 length: 17 residues. Germline V gene sequence: CDR1 MGHRA, CDR2 YSYEKL.

This TCR was sampled from a human donor with chronic lymphocytic leukemia. The chain uses TRBV4-1 and TRBJ2-1; possibly TRBD1 or TRBD2 for D (6 bases each). The sample was PBMCs, taken after 36 months of ibrutinib treatment. CDR3 loop: CASSQEFTGAGYNEQFF. The CDR3 nucleotides read TGCGCCAGCAGCCAAGAGTTCACGGGGGCCGGCTACAATGAGCAGTTCTTC.